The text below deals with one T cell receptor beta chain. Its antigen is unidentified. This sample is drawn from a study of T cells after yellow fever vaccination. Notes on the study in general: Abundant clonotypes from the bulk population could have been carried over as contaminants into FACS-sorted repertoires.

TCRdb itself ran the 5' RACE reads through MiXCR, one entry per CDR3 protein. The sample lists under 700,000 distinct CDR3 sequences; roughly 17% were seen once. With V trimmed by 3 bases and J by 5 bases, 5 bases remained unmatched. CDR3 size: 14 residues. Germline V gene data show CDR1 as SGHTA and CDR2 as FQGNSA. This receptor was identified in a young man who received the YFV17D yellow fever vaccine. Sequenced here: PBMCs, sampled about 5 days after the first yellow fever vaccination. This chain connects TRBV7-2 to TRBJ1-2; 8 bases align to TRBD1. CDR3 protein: CASSFRDRRYGYTF. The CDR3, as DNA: TGTGCCAGCAGCTTCCGGGACAGGCGATATGGCTACACCTTC.